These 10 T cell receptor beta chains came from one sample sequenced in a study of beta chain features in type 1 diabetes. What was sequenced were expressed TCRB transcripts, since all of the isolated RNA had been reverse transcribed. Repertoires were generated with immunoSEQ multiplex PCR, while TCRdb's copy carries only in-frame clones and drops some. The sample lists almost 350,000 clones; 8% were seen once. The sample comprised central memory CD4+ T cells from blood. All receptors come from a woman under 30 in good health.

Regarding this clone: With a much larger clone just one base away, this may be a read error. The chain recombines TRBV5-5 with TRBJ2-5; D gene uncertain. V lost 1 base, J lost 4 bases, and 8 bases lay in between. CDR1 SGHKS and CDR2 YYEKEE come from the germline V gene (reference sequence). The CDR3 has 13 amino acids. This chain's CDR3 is CASSLWAGETQYF. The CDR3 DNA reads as TGTGCCAGCAGCTTGTGGGCAGGAGAGACCCAGTACTTC. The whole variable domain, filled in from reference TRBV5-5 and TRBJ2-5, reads DAGVTQSPTHLIKTRGQQVTLRCSPISGHKSVSWYQQVLGQGPQFIFQYYEKEERGRGNFPDRFSARQFPNYSSELNVNALLLGDSALYLCASSLWAGETQYFGPGTRLLVL.

As DNA, the CDR3 is TGCAGCGTTGCTGGGGGCTGGAGCTCCTACAATGAGCAGTTCTTC. It specifies CSVAGGWSSYNEQFF. The chain uses TRBV29-1 and TRBJ2-1; D may be TRBD1 (6 bases). The CDR3 is 15 amino acids. CDR1 is SQVTM, CDR2 ANQGSEA, per germline. Trimming cost V 4 bases and J 0 bases, with 13 bases left between them.

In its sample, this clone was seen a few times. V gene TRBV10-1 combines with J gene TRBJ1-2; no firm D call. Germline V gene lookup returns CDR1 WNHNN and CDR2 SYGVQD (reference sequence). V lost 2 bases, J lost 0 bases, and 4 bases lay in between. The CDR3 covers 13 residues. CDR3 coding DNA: TGCGCCAGCAGTGAGGACACTAACTATGGCTACACCTTC. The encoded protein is CASSEDTNYGYTF.

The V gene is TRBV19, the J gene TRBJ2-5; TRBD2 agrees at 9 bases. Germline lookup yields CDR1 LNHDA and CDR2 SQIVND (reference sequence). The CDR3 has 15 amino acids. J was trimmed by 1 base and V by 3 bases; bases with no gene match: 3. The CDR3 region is CASSIAGGSQETQYF. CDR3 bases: TGTGCCAGTAGTATCGCGGGAGGGAGCCAAGAGACCCAGTACTTC.

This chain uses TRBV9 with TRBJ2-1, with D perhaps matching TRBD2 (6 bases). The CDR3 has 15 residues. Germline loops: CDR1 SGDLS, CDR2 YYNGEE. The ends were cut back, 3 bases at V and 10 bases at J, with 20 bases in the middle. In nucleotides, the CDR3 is TGTGCCAGCAGCGGGCAGGGACTGTCTAATTCGGAGCAGTTCTTC. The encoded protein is CASSGQGLSNSEQFF.

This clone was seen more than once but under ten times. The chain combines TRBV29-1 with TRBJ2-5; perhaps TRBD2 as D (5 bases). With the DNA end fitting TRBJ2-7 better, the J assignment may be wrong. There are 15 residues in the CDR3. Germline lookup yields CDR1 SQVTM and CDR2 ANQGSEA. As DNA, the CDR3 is TGCAGCGTTGAAGGGAAGGCGGGCGGGTCTCGCGAGCAGTACTTC. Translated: CSVEGKAGGSREQYF.

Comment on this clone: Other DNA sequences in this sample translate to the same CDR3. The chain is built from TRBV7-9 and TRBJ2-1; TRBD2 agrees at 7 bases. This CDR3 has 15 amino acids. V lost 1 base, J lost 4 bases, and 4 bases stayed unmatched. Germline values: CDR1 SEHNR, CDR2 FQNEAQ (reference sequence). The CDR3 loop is CASSLVASGYNEQFF. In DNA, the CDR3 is TGTGCCAGCAGCTTAGTAGCTAGCGGATACAATGAGCAGTTCTTC.

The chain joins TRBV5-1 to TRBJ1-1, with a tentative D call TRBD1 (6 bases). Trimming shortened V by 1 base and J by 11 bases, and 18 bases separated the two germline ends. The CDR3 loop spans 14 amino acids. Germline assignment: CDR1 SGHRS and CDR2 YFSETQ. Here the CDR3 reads CASSLSGTPSSAFF. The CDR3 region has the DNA TGCGCCAGCAGCTTGAGTGGGACACCCTCTTCGGCTTTCTTT.

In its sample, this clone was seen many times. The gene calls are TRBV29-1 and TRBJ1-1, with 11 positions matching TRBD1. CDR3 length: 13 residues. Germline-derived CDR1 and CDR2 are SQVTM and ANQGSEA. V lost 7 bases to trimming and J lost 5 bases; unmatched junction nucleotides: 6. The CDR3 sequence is CSGGQGAWTEAFF. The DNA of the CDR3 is TGCAGCGGCGGACAGGGGGCCTGGACTGAAGCTTTCTTT.

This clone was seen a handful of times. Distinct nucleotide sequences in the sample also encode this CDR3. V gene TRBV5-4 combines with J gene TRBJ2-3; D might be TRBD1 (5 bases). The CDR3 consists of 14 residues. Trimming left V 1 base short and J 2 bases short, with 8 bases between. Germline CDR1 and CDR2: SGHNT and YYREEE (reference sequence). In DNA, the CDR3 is TGTGCCAGCAGCTTGCAGGGTGCCACAGATACGCAGTATTTT. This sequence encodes CASSLQGATDTQYF.